Below, 3 T cell receptor beta chains from the same sample are listed, as sequenced in a study of shared clonotypes between healthy human individuals. Clones were sequenced by immunoSEQ multiplex PCR, and TCRdb holds only the in-frame ones, with some missing. The data hold 2 million or so clones, with around 95% observed a single time. The specimen was naive CD4+ T cells sorted from blood. The subset here: CD45RA+ positively selected. These TCRs come from a young man in good health.

With respect to this clone: The same CDR3 can be traced to other DNA sequences in this sample. CDR3 DNA: TGTGCCAGCAGTTTGCGATGGAACACTGAAGCTTTCTTT. It translates to CASSLRWNTEAFF. This chain connects TRBV28 to TRBJ1-1; no clear D. The CDR3 loop spans 13 amino acids. Trimming left V 3 bases short and J 1 base short, with 6 bases between. Germline V gene data show CDR1 as MDHEN and CDR2 as SYDVKM.

V and J are TRBV9 and TRBJ1-1; no reliable D call. V lost 3 bases, J lost 5 bases, and 14 bases lay in between. This CDR3 region has 14 residues. Germline values: CDR1 SGDLS, CDR2 YYNGEE. Here the CDR3 DNA reads TGTGCCAGCAGCGCCCCTTTAGGAGGGACTGAAGCTTTCTTT. Its translation: CASSAPLGGTEAFF.

The chain links TRBV6-5 to TRBJ2-7; weak D call: TRBD2 (6 bases). CDR3 length equals 13 residues. The V and J ends lost 11 bases and 6 bases respectively, with 20 bases between them. CDR1 and CDR2 (germline): MNHEY, SVGAGI. The CDR3 coding sequence is TGTGCCTCGATTCGGACGCGGGGAGGCGAGCAGTACTTC. The encoded protein is CASIRTRGGEQYF.